The source of this T cell receptor (beta chain) is a study of liver allograft versus peripheral blood T cells. Background on the study: Recipients' peripheral blood T cell receptor repertoires were compared with those in transplanted livers.

MiXCR was run by TCRdb on the reads, yielding one entry per CDR3 protein. The table has about 13,000 distinct CDR3 sequences, 18% seen once. This clonotype is classed as medium-sized. The CDR3 runs to 15 residues. Trimming pared 5 bases from V and 2 bases from J, leaving 14 bases between. Germline V CDR1 and CDR2: MNHEY, SVGEGT. J is TRBJ2-3 and V is TRBV6-2 or TRBV6-3; D possibly corresponds to TRBD2 (6 bases). The TCR originated in a human patient who had a liver transplant. Part of the T cells may come from the graft donor. CDR3 in DNA: TGTGCCAGCAGTCCGGGACTTCAAGTCACAGATACGCAGTATTTT. Translation: CASSPGLQVTDTQYF.